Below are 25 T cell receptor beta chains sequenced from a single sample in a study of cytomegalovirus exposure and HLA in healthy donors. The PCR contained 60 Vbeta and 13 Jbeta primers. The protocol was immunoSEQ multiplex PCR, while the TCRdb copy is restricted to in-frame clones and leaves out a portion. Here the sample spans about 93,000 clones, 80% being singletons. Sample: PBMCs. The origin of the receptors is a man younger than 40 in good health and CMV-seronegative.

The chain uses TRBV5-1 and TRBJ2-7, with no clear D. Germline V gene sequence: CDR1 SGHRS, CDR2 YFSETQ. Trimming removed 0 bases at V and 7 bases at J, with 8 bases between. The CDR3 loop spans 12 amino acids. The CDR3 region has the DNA TGCGCCAGCAGCTTGGCCGATCAGGAGCAGTACTTC. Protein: CASSLADQEQYF.

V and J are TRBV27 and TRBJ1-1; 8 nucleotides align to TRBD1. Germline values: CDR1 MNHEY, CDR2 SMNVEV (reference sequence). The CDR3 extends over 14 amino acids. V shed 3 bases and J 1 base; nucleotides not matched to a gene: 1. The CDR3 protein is CASSFGTGNTEAFF. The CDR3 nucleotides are TGTGCCAGCAGTTTTGGGACAGGGAACACTGAAGCTTTCTTT.

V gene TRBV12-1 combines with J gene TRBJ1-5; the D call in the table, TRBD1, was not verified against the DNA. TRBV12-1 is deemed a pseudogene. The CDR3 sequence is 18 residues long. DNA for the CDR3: TGTGCCAGCAGCTTAAGAGACAGAAGGGCCAGGTATGATCAGCCCCAGCATTTT. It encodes CASSLRDRRARYDQPQHF.

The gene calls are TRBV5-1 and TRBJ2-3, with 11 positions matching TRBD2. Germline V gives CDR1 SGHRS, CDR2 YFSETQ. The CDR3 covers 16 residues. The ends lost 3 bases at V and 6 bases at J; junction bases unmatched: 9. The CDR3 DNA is TGCGCCAGCAGCTGGGGGACTAGCGGATTCTTGGATACGCAGTATTTT. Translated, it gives CASSWGTSGFLDTQYF. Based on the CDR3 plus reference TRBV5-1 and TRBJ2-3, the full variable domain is KAGVTQTPRYLIKTRGQQVTLSCSPISGHRSVSWYQQTPGQGLQFLFEYFSETQRNKGNFPGRFSGRQFSNSRSEMNVSTLELGDSALYLCASSWGTSGFLDTQYFGPGTRLTVL.

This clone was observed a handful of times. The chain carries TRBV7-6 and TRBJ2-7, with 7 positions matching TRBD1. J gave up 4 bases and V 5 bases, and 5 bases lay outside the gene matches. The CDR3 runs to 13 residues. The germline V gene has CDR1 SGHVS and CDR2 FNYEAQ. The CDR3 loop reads CASSGQQGYEQYF. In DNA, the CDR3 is TGTGCCAGCAGCGGACAACAGGGGTACGAGCAGTACTTC.

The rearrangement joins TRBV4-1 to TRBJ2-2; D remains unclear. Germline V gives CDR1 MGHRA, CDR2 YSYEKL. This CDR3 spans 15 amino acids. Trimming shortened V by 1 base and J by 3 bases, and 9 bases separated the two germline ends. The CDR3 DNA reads TGCGCCAGCAGCCAAGCTTCCACTTACACCGGGGAGCTGTTTTTT. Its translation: CASSQASTYTGELFF.

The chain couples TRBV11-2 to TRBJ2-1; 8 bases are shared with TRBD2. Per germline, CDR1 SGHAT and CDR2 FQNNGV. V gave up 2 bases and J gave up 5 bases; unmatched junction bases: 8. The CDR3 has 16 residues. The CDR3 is CASSLTRLAGNNEQFF. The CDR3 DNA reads TGTGCCAGCAGCTTAACCCGTCTAGCGGGCAACAATGAGCAGTTCTTC.

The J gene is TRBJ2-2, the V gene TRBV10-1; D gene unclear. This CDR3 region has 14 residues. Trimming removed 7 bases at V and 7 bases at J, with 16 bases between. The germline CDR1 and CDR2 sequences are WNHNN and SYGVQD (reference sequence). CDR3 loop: CASIQNYGIGELFF. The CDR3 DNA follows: TGCGCCAGCATCCAAAACTACGGAATCGGGGAGCTGTTTTTT.

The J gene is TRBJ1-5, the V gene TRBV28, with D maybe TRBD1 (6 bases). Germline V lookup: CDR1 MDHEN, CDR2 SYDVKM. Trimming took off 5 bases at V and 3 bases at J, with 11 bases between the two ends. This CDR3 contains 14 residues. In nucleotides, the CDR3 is TGTGCCAGCAGTCTCTACAGGGACAATCAGCCCCAGCATTTT. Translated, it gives CASSLYRDNQPQHF.

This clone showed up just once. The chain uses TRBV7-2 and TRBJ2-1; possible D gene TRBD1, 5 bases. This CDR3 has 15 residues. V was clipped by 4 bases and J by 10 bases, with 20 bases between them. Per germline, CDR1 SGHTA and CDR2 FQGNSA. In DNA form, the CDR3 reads TGTGCCAGCAGCTCAAGGGGCAGAATATCATCCGAGCAGTTCTTC. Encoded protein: CASSSRGRISSEQFF.

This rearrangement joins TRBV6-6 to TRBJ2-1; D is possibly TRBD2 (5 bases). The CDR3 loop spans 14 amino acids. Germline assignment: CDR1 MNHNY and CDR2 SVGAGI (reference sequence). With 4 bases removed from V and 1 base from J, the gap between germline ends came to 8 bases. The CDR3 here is CASSLGSSYNEQFF. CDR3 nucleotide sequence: TGTGCCAGCAGTTTGGGGAGTTCCTACAATGAGCAGTTCTTC.

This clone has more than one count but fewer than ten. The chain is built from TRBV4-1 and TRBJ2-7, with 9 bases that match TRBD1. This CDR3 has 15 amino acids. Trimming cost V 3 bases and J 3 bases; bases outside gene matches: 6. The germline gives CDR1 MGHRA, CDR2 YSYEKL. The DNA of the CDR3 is TGCGCCAGCAGCCACCTCGGACAGGGGAACTACGAGCAGTACTTC. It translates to CASSHLGQGNYEQYF.

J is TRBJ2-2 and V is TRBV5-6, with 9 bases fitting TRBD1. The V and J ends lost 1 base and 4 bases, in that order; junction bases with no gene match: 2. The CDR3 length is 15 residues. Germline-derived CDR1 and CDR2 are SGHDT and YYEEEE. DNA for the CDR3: TGTGCCAGCAGCTTGACAGGGGGCCTCACCGGGGAGCTGTTTTTT. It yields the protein CASSLTGGLTGELFF.

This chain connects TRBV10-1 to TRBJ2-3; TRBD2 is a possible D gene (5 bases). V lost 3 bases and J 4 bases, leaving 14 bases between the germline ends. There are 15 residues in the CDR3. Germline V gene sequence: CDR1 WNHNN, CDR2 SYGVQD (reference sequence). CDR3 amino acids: CASSEAGPRADTQYF. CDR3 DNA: TGCGCCAGCAGTGAAGCTGGCCCGCGGGCAGATACGCAGTATTTT.

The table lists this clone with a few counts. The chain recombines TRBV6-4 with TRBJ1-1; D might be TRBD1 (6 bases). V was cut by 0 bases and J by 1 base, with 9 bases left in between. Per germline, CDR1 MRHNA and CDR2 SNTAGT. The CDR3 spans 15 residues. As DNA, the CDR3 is TGTGCCAGCAGTGACTCGGCGGGGGCGAACACTGAAGCTTTCTTT. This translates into CASSDSAGANTEAFF.

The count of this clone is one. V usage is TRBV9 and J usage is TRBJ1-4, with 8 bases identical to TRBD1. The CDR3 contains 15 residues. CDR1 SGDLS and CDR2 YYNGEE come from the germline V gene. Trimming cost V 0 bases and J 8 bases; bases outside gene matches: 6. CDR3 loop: CASSVGTGSSEKLFF. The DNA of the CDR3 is TGTGCCAGCAGCGTAGGGACAGGGTCATCGGAAAAACTGTTTTTT. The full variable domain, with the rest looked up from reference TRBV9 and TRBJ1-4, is DSGVTQTPKHLITATGQRVTLRCSPRSGDLSVYWYQQSLDQGLQFLIQYYNGEERAKGNILERFSAQQFPDLHSELNLSSLELGDSALYFCASSVGTGSSEKLFFGSGTQLSVL.

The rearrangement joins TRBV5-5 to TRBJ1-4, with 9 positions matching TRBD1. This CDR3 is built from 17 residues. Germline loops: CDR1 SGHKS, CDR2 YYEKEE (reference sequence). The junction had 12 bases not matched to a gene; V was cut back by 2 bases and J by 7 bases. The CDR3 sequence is CASSLSTGTGHSEKLFF. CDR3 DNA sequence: TGTGCCAGCAGCTTAAGCACCGGGACAGGGCATAGTGAAAAACTGTTTTTT.

The CDR3: CASSVTPGGANVLTF. The CDR3 region has the DNA TGTGCCAGCAGCGTCACGCCGGGGGGGGCCAACGTCCTGACTTTC. This sequence joins TRBV9 and TRBJ2-6; the D gene is possibly TRBD2 (5 bases). The CDR3 consists of 15 residues. Germline V gives CDR1 SGDLS, CDR2 YYNGEE. V lost 2 bases and J lost 4, with 10 bases in between.

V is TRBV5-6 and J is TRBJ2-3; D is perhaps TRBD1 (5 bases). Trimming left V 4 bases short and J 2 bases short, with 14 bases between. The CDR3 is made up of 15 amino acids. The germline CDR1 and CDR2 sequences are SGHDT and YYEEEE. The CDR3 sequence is CASSLDGASTDTQYF. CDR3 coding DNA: TGTGCCAGCAGCCTGGATGGGGCCTCCACAGATACGCAGTATTTT.

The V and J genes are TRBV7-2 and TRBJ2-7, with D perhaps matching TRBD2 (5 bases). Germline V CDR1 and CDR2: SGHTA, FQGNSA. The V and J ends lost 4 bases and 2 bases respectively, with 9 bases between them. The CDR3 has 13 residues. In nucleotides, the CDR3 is TGTGCCAGCAGCTCACTAGTTACCTACGAGCAGTACTTC. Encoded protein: CASSSLVTYEQYF.

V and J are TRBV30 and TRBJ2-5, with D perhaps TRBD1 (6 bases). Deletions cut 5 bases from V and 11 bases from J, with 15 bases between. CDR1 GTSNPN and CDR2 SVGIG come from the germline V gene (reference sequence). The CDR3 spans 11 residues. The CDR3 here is CAWVRGGEQYF. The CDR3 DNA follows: TGTGCCTGGGTCAGGGGTGGAGAGCAGTACTTC.

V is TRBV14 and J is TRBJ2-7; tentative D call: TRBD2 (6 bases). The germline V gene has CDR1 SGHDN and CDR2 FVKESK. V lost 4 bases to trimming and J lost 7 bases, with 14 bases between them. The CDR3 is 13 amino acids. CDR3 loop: CASSLTARGEQYF. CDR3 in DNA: TGTGCCAGCAGCCTCACGGCCCGGGGGGAGCAGTACTTC.

This CDR3 is CASSFDRAEGYTF. The CDR3 bases are TGTGCCAGCAGTTTCGACAGGGCGGAGGGCTACACCTTC. The chain joins TRBV6-6 to TRBJ1-2; 7 nucleotides match TRBD1. V was clipped by 4 bases and J by 8 bases; unmatched bases: 7. The germline gives CDR1 MNHNY, CDR2 SVGAGI (reference sequence). The CDR3 sequence is 13 residues long.

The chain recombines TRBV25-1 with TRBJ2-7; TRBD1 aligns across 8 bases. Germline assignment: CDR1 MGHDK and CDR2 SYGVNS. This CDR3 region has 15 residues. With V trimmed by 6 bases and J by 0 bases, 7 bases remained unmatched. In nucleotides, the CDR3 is TGTGCCAGCAGCGCTGGGGACAGGAACTCCTACGAGCAGTACTTC. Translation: CASSAGDRNSYEQYF.

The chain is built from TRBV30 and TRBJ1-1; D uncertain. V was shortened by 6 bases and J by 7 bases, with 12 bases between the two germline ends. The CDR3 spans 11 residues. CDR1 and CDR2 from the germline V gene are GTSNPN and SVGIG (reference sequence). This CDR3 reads CACNHKVEAFF. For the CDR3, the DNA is TGTGCCTGCAACCACAAAGTTGAAGCTTTCTTT.